This T cell receptor (beta chain) was obtained from a study of sequential checkpoint blockade in melanoma. Treatment meaning: randomized to nivolumab then ipilimumab (arm A) or the reverse (arm B). The CDR3 length is 14 residues. J gave up 4 bases and V 2 bases, and 4 bases lay outside the gene matches. Germline V gives CDR1 MNHEY, CDR2 SVGAGI. Profiling relied on immunoSEQ multiplex PCR, and the TCRdb table lists in-frame clones only, not all of them. The sample contains some 5,100 clones, over 70% of which appear only once. This specimen was CD8+ T cells sorted from blood (inferred from file names), taken from a patient given nivolumab and ipilimumab in sequence. This chain joins TRBV6-5 and TRBJ2-7, with 8 bases matching TRBD2. The sequence was obtained from a human patient with melanoma. Some clones in this sample may be carry-over from other donors' samples. CDR3 protein: CASSYRGGDYEQYF. The CDR3 region has the DNA TGTGCCAGCAGTTACCGGGGGGGGGATTACGAGCAGTACTTC.